The source of this TCR beta chain is a study of metastatic and nonmetastatic thyroid tumors. Study-wide background: Thyroid patients, malignant and benign, had repertoires compared across blood and tumor or nodule tissue.

Among the patients, none had received any treatment before thyroid surgery. This clone was seen many times. The CDR3 loop spans 14 amino acids. Germline loops: CDR1 DFQATT, CDR2 SNEGSKA (reference sequence). V was shortened by 2 bases and J by 5 bases, with 15 bases between the two germline ends. How the authors handled the data: A classifier for distant metastasis in papillary thyroid cancer was constructed using CDR3 differences observed across clinicopathological groups. Via MiXCR, TCRdb re-called the PCR reads. The V and J calls were not made by the authors but by TCRdb's processing. Among roughly 59,000 clones listed, 15% to 20% were seen once.

V is TRBV20-1 and J is TRBJ1-2; maybe TRBD1 (5 bases). The sample consisted of blood. This receptor was identified in a male donor with papillary thyroid cancer or a benign thyroid nodule (not recorded which). Some clones in this sample may be carry-over from other donors' samples. CDR3 loop: CSARSGGEGYGYTF. The CDR3, as DNA: TGCAGTGCTAGAAGTGGAGGGGAAGGGTATGGCTACACCTTC.